The rows below give T cell receptor beta chains drawn from one sample of a study of PD-1 blockade in classical Hodgkin lymphoma. Profiling relied on immunoSEQ multiplex PCR, and the TCRdb table lists in-frame clones only, not all of them. The sample holds 25,000 to 35,000 clones; roughly 76% are singletons and the top ten take 13% to 15%. The specimen comprised peripheral blood mononuclear cells (PBMCs), sampled before the second cycle of nivolumab. These receptor sequences come from a human donor with classical Hodgkin lymphoma. Both conserved end residues are part of each CDR3. D genes are given only for firm matches. Only part of the rows carry a size: once, few, many, or a class if the clone is expanded.

J	V	size	D	CDR3	DNA
TRBJ1-3	TRBV2	.	.	CASSTQSSGNTIYF	TGTGCCAGCAGTACACAGAGCTCTGGAAACACCATATATTTT
TRBJ1-4	TRBV2	few	TRBD1	CASSDTTGGATNEKLFF	TGTGCCAGCAGTGATACGACAGGGGGCGCGACTAATGAAAAACTGTTTTTT
TRBJ1-1	TRBV29-1	once	.	CSAVQVNTEAFF	TGCAGCGCCGTTCAGGTGAACACTGAAGCTTTCTTT
TRBJ2-5	TRBV2	.	.	CASSDTGFGRETQYF	TGTGCCAGCAGTGATACGGGGTTTGGGCGGGAGACCCAGTACTTC
TRBJ1-4	TRBV5-5	few	.	CASGPTGGREKLFF	TGTGCCAGCGGCCCAACGGGGGGCCGGGAAAAACTGTTTTTT
TRBJ2-7	TRBV5-1	.	.	CASSLQGGGFYEQYF	TGCGCCAGCAGCTTGCAGGGAGGGGGCTTCTACGAGCAGTACTTC
TRBJ1-4	TRBV4-3	.	.	CASSQEVGGLGEKEKLFF	TGCGCCAGCAGCCAAGAGGTTGGCGGTTTGGGCGAAAAGGAAAAACTGTTTTTT
TRBJ1-1	TRBV6-1	.	TRBD1	CASSAYGTGGGGTEAFF	TGTGCCAGCAGTGCCTACGGGACAGGGGGCGGGGGCACTGAAGCTTTCTTT
TRBJ1-2	TRBV2	.	.	CASEVEGGYYGYTF	TGTGCCAGCGAGGTCGAGGGAGGATACTATGGCTACACCTTC
TRBJ1-2	TRBV5-1	few	.	CASSSGRAGVVNYGYTF	TGCGCCAGCAGCTCTGGGAGGGCGGGGGTCGTAAACTATGGCTACACCTTC
TRBJ2-7	TRBV5-1	.	TRBD2	CASSFLADYEQYF	TGCGCCAGCAGCTTTCTAGCGGACTACGAGCAGTACTTC